One and the same sample provided the 27 T cell receptor beta chains below, sequenced in a study of shared clonotypes between healthy human individuals. Method: immunoSEQ multiplex PCR; TCRdb's copy keeps in-frame clones and lacks some. The table shows some 1,600,000 clones, with nearly 99% occurring only once. Sequencing was carried out using naive CD4+ T cells sorted from blood. As to subset: CD45RA+ positively selected. The receptors stem from a man aged 25 to 40 in good health.

This sequence joins TRBV2 and TRBJ1-5; D possibly corresponds to TRBD1 (5 bases). CDR3 length: 14 residues. The V gene lost 4 bases and the J gene lost 5 bases, with 12 bases spanning the gap. Germline V lookup: CDR1 SNHLY, CDR2 FYNNEI. CDR3 protein: CASSATASDQPQHF. The CDR3 DNA reads as TGTGCCAGCAGTGCGACAGCGTCAGATCAGCCCCAGCATTTT.

The chain combines TRBV18 with TRBJ1-2, with a weak D call TRBD1 (6 bases). V lost 2 bases to trimming and J lost 6 bases, with 13 bases between them. Germline V gene lookup returns CDR1 KGHSH and CDR2 LQKENI. CDR3 length equals 14 residues. CDR3 sequence (DNA): TGTGCCAGCTCACCAACGGCAGGGGTGGATGGCTACACCTTC. It encodes CASSPTAGVDGYTF.

The chain carries TRBV5-1 and TRBJ2-4; D unclear. This CDR3 is built from 11 residues. Between the trimmed V and J ends, which lost 0 bases and 8 bases, there was a span of 3 bases. Germline V gene lookup returns CDR1 SGHRS and CDR2 YFSETQ. The chain's CDR3 is CASSLGDIQYF. The CDR3 DNA reads as TGCGCCAGCAGCTTGGGGGACATTCAGTACTTC.

The chain joins TRBV29-1 to TRBJ2-2; 7 bases line up with TRBD2. The CDR3 totals 13 residues. V was clipped by 7 bases and J by 7 bases; unmatched bases: 9. Germline assignment: CDR1 SQVTM and CDR2 ANQGSEA. The CDR3 reads CSARTSMVGELFF. In DNA form, the CDR3 reads TGCAGCGCCAGGACTAGTATGGTCGGGGAGCTGTTTTTT.

The rearrangement links TRBV29-1 to TRBJ2-1, with D perhaps matching TRBD1 or TRBD2 (6 bases each). CDR1 and CDR2 (germline): SQVTM, ANQGSEA. V was trimmed by 3 bases and J by 4 bases, leaving 19 bases between them. The CDR3 is 16 amino acids. The DNA of the CDR3 is TGCAGCGTTGATCTCGGGGGCTCGGGAAAGTACAATGAGCAGTTCTTC. Translated, it gives CSVDLGGSGKYNEQFF.

The chain has TRBV4-2 and TRBJ2-6, with 16 bases matching TRBD2. The germline CDR1 and CDR2 sequences are LGHNA and YNFKEQ. V trimming: 0 bases; J trimming: 3 bases; junction bases outside the gene matches: 5. CDR3 length: 20 amino acids. The CDR3 DNA reads TGTGCCAGCAGCCAAGATGCGGGGACTAGCGGGAGGGTTGGGGCCAACGTCCTGACTTTC. This translates into CASSQDAGTSGRVGANVLTF.

The J gene is TRBJ2-1, the V gene TRBV7-3; 9 bases match TRBD2. Germline assignment: CDR1 SGHTA and CDR2 FQGTGA. J gave up 7 bases and V 2 bases, and 3 bases lay outside the gene matches. The CDR3 has 14 residues. This chain's CDR3 is CASSLLSGSNEQFF. In DNA, the CDR3 is TGTGCCAGCAGCTTACTTAGCGGGAGTAATGAGCAGTTCTTC.

The chain is built from TRBV5-3 and TRBJ1-1, with 7 bases lining up with TRBD1. TRBV5-3 is reported as an ORF; its role is uncertain. V lost 5 bases to trimming and J lost 5 bases; unmatched junction nucleotides: 15. This CDR3 is built from 16 residues. CDR3 coding DNA: TGTGCCAGAAGTTACGTCCGGGACAGTAGGTGTACTGAAGCTTTCTTT. Protein product: CARSYVRDSRCTEAFF.

This clone was counted once. The V call is TRBV11-3, the J call TRBJ2-2; D possibly corresponds to TRBD2 (5 bases). Germline V lookup: CDR1 SGHNT, CDR2 YENEEA. This CDR3 contains 16 residues. V was shortened by 2 bases and J by 3 bases, with 13 bases between the two germline ends. In DNA, the CDR3 is TGTGCCAGCAGCTTAAGGGTCGGCGGGCACACCGGGGAGCTGTTTTTT. It translates to CASSLRVGGHTGELFF.

This sequence joins TRBV18 and TRBJ1-4, with D hard to call. The CDR3 consists of 14 residues. CDR1 KGHSH and CDR2 LQKENI come from the germline V gene. V lost 3 bases to trimming and J lost 6 bases, with 11 bases between them. CDR3 sequence (DNA): TGTGCCAGCTCACCTATCTCCCTGGATGAAAAACTGTTTTTT. As protein: CASSPISLDEKLFF.

The V and J genes are TRBV18 and TRBJ1-3; D gene uncertain. Germline-derived CDR1 and CDR2 are KGHSH and LQKENI. The CDR3 runs 15 residues. Trimming pared 3 bases from V and 0 bases from J, leaving 9 bases between. The CDR3 here is CASSPVTRSGNTIYF. Here the CDR3 DNA reads TGTGCCAGCTCACCCGTCACCCGCTCTGGAAACACCATATATTTT.

As regards this clone: One end of the junction fails to match germline, which may point to a read error. The chain employs TRBV5-6 and TRBJ2-1; tentatively, D is TRBD1 (5 bases). The CDR3 length is 14 residues. Germline V gene data show CDR1 as SGHDT and CDR2 as YYEEEE. The CDR3 spells CASSSSGTGRPVLF. CDR3 bases: TGTGCCAGCAGCTCTTCCGGTACAGGAAGGCCTGTGCTCTTC.

The chain has TRBV5-1 and TRBJ1-3; the match to TRBD1 covers 8 bases. The CDR3 is 16 residues long. Germline CDR1 is SGHRS and CDR2 is YFSETQ. Losses at the gene ends were 4 bases for V and 0 bases for J; bases not matched to a gene: 6. The CDR3 DNA reads as TGCGCCAGCAGCCCGGACAGGGCGTACTCTGGAAACACCATATATTTT. This gives the protein CASSPDRAYSGNTIYF.

The chain has TRBV18 and TRBJ2-1; 9 bases are shared with TRBD2. Losses at the gene ends were 2 bases for V and 5 bases for J; bases not matched to a gene: 4. This CDR3 region has 15 residues. From germline, CDR1 is KGHSH and CDR2 LQKENI. The CDR3 here is CASSPWVAGDNEQFF. Here the CDR3 DNA reads TGTGCCAGCTCACCATGGGTAGCGGGAGACAATGAGCAGTTCTTC.

The V call is TRBV29-1, the J call TRBJ1-3; 10 bases match TRBD1. The CDR3 covers 18 residues. CDR1 and CDR2 from the germline V gene are SQVTM and ANQGSEA. Trimming took 3 bases from V and 1 from J; bases not matched to a gene: 12. The CDR3 loop is CSVDGMDRGDRSGNTIYF. The CDR3 coding sequence is TGCAGCGTTGATGGTATGGACAGGGGGGACCGATCTGGAAACACCATATATTTT.

V and J are TRBV7-2 and TRBJ2-1; TRBD2 agrees at 12 bases. This CDR3 is built from 16 residues. CDR1 and CDR2 (germline): SGHTA, FQGNSA. V lost 5 bases and J lost 7; bases outside the gene matches: 9. The CDR3 loop is CASSPSTSGSNNEQFF. CDR3 bases: TGTGCCAGCAGCCCCTCGACTAGCGGGAGTAATAATGAGCAGTTCTTC.

This chain connects TRBV18 to TRBJ2-3, with 7 bases matching TRBD2. J was trimmed by 0 bases and V by 5 bases; bases with no gene match: 5. Germline V gene lookup returns CDR1 KGHSH and CDR2 LQKENI. This CDR3 region has 15 residues. CDR3 sequence reads: CASSGLADSTDTQYF. The CDR3 nucleotides read TGTGCCAGCTCAGGTCTAGCGGATAGCACAGATACGCAGTATTTT.

The rearrangement uses TRBV10-2 and TRBJ1-5; D is unclear. V lost 7 bases and J 3 bases, leaving 10 bases between the germline ends. Germline V lookup: CDR1 WSHSY, CDR2 SAAADI. CDR3 length equals 13 residues. DNA of the CDR3: TGCGCCAGCATGTTAAGGCTCAATCAGCCCCAGCATTTT. Amino acid sequence: CASMLRLNQPQHF.

V usage is TRBV7-6 and J usage is TRBJ2-7, with 8 bases fitting TRBD1. Trimming cost V 3 bases and J 0 bases; bases outside gene matches: 10. The length of the CDR3 is 17 residues. Germline CDR1 reads SGHVS; CDR2 reads FNYEAQ. DNA for the CDR3: TGTGCCAGCAGCTTTCCCGGGACAGGTCCACTCTCCTACGAGCAGTACTTC. It yields the protein CASSFPGTGPLSYEQYF.

This chain uses TRBV4-1 with TRBJ2-1; possibly TRBD1 for D (5 bases). Looked up from germline, CDR1 is MGHRA and CDR2 is YSYEKL. V lost 4 bases to trimming and J lost 3 bases, with 13 bases between them. There are 15 residues in the CDR3. This CDR3 is CASSLYQGIYNEQFF. As DNA, the CDR3 is TGCGCCAGCAGCCTTTATCAGGGAATCTACAATGAGCAGTTCTTC.

The chain links TRBV20-1 to TRBJ2-5; D gene uncertain. V was shortened by 0 bases and J by 7 bases, with 6 bases between the two germline ends. Germline V lookup: CDR1 DFQATT, CDR2 SNEGSKA (reference sequence). This CDR3 is built from 11 residues. DNA of the CDR3: TGCAGTGCTAGAGATATCGGGACCCAGTACTTC. Translating gives CSARDIGTQYF.

The chain carries TRBV7-2 and TRBJ2-2, with TRBD2 matching 7 bases. V lost 2 bases and J lost 11; bases outside the gene matches: 8. The CDR3 consists of 14 residues. Germline V gene data show CDR1 as SGHTA and CDR2 as FQGNSA. The CDR3 loop reads CASSLLRLAPELFF. CDR3 nucleotides: TGTGCCAGCAGCTTACTTAGACTAGCCCCTGAGCTGTTTTTT.

The chain couples TRBV15 to TRBJ2-7; D may be TRBD2 (6 bases). V lost 3 bases and J 3 bases, leaving 24 bases between the germline ends. CDR1 LNHNV and CDR2 YYDKDF come from the germline V gene (reference sequence). The CDR3 totals 18 residues. The chain's CDR3 is CATSSRDSRVAERYEQYF. The CDR3 bases are TGTGCCACCAGCAGCAGGGACTCACGAGTAGCGGAGCGCTACGAGCAGTACTTC.

The chain joins TRBV13 to TRBJ2-7; 7 bases agree with TRBD1. V lost 3 bases, J lost 6 bases, and 2 bases stayed unmatched. The germline CDR1 and CDR2 sequences are PRHDT and FYEKMQ (reference sequence). This CDR3 contains 12 residues. The CDR3 sequence: CASSLWTGEQYF. CDR3 nucleotide sequence: TGTGCCAGCAGCTTGTGGACAGGCGAGCAGTACTTC.

The chain couples TRBV2 to TRBJ2-2; weak D call: TRBD2 (5 bases). CDR1 and CDR2 (germline): SNHLY, FYNNEI. The CDR3 has 16 residues. V lost 8 bases, J lost 0 bases, and 16 bases lay in between. The DNA of the CDR3 is TGTGCCAGCCACACGGGGTACGAGGCGAACACCGGGGAGCTGTTTTTT. Translation gives CASHTGYEANTGELFF.

The chain links TRBV2 to TRBJ2-7; D unresolved. Germline CDR1 and CDR2: SNHLY and FYNNEI. V lost 4 bases to trimming and J lost 5 bases, with 18 bases between them. This CDR3 has 15 residues. The CDR3 region is CASSGPRPTPNEQYF. The CDR3 region has the DNA TGTGCCAGCAGTGGGCCACGACCCACCCCTAACGAGCAGTACTTC.

CDR3: CASSTGLSTDTQYF. In nucleotides, the CDR3 is TGTGCCAGCAGCACCGGCTTGAGCACAGATACGCAGTATTTT. The chain has TRBV9 and TRBJ2-3, with no clear D. The V gene lost 4 bases and the J gene lost 0 bases, with 9 bases spanning the gap. The germline gives CDR1 SGDLS, CDR2 YYNGEE. The CDR3 sequence is 14 residues long.